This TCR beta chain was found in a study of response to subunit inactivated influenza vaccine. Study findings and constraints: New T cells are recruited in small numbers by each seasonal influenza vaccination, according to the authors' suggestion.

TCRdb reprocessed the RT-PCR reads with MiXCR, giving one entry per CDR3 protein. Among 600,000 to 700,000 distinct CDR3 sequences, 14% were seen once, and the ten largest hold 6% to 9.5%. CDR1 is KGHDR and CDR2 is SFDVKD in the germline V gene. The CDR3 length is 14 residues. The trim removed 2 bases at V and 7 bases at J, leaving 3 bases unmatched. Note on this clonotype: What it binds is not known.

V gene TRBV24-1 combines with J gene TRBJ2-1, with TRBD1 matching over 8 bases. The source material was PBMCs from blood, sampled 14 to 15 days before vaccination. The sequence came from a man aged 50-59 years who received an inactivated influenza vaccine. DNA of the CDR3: TGTGCCACCAGTGATTGGGACAGGTATAATGAGCAGTTCTTC. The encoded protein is CATSDWDRYNEQFF.